This T cell receptor (beta chain) was captured by sequencing in a study of T cell responses to AZD1222 COVID-19 vaccine. Whole-study findings and limits: Possibly, clonal diversity was underestimated; donors were largely white British and included more females.

Libraries were prepared by immunoSEQ multiplex PCR; TCRdb keeps only in-frame clonotypes and omits some of them. The sample consists of 100,000 to 150,000 clones, about nine tenths of them appearing once. Germline lookup yields CDR1 LGHNA and CDR2 YNFKEQ. The CDR3 spans 15 residues. Trimming left V 0 bases short and J 8 bases short, with 14 bases between. Points on this clone: Antigen specificity is unknown.

The TCR was taken from an adult in good health. V usage is TRBV4-2 and J usage is TRBJ2-1, with D hard to call. Sequenced material: peripheral blood, taken on day 0 of AZD1222 vaccination. CDR3: CASSQEVPPGYEQFF. CDR3 DNA: TGTGCCAGCAGCCAAGAAGTCCCCCCCGGCTATGAGCAGTTCTTC.